These 12 T cell receptor beta chains were all obtained from the same sample, sequenced in a study of blood T cell repertoires in COVID-19. Profiled with immunoSEQ multiplex PCR; TCRdb holds only in-frame clones, not every one. The data hold about 250,000 clones, with approximately 90% observed a single time. Sequences were obtained from PBMCs or T cells enriched from blood (not recorded which). Receptors were obtained from a man aged 35-49 years who had recovered from COVID-19.

This chain uses TRBV19 with TRBJ2-5; D remains unclear. The CDR3 is made up of 16 amino acids. Trimming cost V 0 bases and J 3 bases, with 14 bases left between them. Per the germline V gene, CDR1 is LNHDA and CDR2 is SQIVND (reference sequence). Written as DNA, the CDR3 is TGTGCCAGTAGTATAGATCTAGGTAGCCCGAAAGAGACCCAGTACTTC. It codes for CASSIDLGSPKETQYF.

This clone was seen at least ten times. The chain is built from TRBV5-1 and TRBJ1-1; D perhaps matches TRBD1 (5 bases). Germline CDR1 and CDR2: SGHRS and YFSETQ. The CDR3 contains 14 residues. With 0 bases removed from V and 3 bases from J, the gap between germline ends came to 9 bases. The CDR3 coding sequence is TGCGCCAGCAGCTTGGGACAGCGGGACACTGAAGCTTTCTTT. It encodes CASSLGQRDTEAFF.

The V and J genes are TRBV7-3 and TRBJ1-1; maybe TRBD1 (5 bases). This CDR3 is 15 amino acids long. CDR1 and CDR2 (germline): SGHTA, FQGTGA. The V end was cut by 1 base, the J end by 0 bases, with 9 bases between. The CDR3 DNA follows: TGTGCCAGCAGCTTAAGGGGGGTTTTGAACACTGAAGCTTTCTTT. Translated, it gives CASSLRGVLNTEAFF. Based on the CDR3 plus reference TRBV7-3 and TRBJ1-1, the full variable domain is GAGVSQTPSNKVTEKGKYVELRCDPISGHTALYWYRQSLGQGPEFLIYFQGTGAADDSGLPNDRFFAVRPEGSVSTLKIQRTERGDSAVYLCASSLRGVLNTEAFFGQGTRLTVV.

This sequence joins TRBV4-3 and TRBJ2-3; 8 nucleotides line up with TRBD2. This CDR3 has 16 residues. Trimming at V came to 5 bases and at J to 2 bases, leaving 9 bases not matched to a gene. Germline-derived CDR1 and CDR2 are LGHNA and YSLEER. CDR3 protein: CASSMIGGGFTDTQYF. CDR3 nucleotide sequence: TGCGCCAGCAGCATGATTGGCGGGGGGTTCACAGATACGCAGTATTTT.

The V call is TRBV5-1, the J call TRBJ2-7; D possibly corresponds to TRBD2 (5 bases). Per germline, CDR1 SGHRS and CDR2 YFSETQ. The CDR3 length is 15 residues. V dropped 4 bases and J dropped 2 bases, with 16 bases sitting between them. CDR3 sequence reads: CASSLSGDGAYEQYF. CDR3 nucleotides: TGCGCCAGCAGCCTCTCCGGGGATGGGGCCTACGAGCAGTACTTC.

The chain uses TRBV30 and TRBJ2-5, with D perhaps TRBD2 (6 bases). Deletions cut 4 bases from V and 2 bases from J, with 8 bases between. This CDR3 has 12 residues. Germline V gene data show CDR1 as GTSNPN and CDR2 as SVGIG (reference sequence). The CDR3 nucleotides read TGTGCCTGGAATAGCGGTCAAGAGACCCAGTACTTC. Protein product: CAWNSGQETQYF.

This clone was detected only a few times. The V gene is TRBV7-9, the J gene TRBJ1-4; TRBD1 matches at 8 bases. CDR1 and CDR2 from the germline V gene are SEHNR and FQNEAQ (reference sequence). J lost 7 bases, V lost 6 bases, and 10 bases had no gene match. CDR3 length: 15 amino acids. The CDR3 nucleotides read TGTGCCAGCAGTCAAGGGGCAGGGGGCGGTGAAAAACTGTTTTTT. Encoded protein: CASSQGAGGGEKLFF.

The genes are TRBV18 and TRBJ1-2, with 8 bases lining up with TRBD1. CDR1 and CDR2 (germline): KGHSH, LQKENI. The CDR3 runs to 14 residues. Trimming removed 4 bases from V and 6 bases from J; junction bases left unmatched: 7. This chain's CDR3 is CASSLGQGENGYTF. CDR3 sequence (DNA): TGTGCCAGCTCACTTGGACAGGGCGAGAATGGCTACACCTTC.

As regards this clone: At one end, the junction sequence differs from germline, possibly due to a read error. The chain is built from TRBV19 and TRBJ1-2; TRBD1 is a possible D gene (6 bases). Germline V gene data show CDR1 as LNHDA and CDR2 as SQIVND (reference sequence). The CDR3 is 12 residues long. The CDR3, as DNA: TGTGCCGGTAGGGGCGGGGGGCTTGGCTACACCTTC. The encoded protein is CAGRGGGLGYTF. The variable domain in full, with the rest retrieved from reference TRBV19 and TRBJ1-2, is DGGITQSPKYLFRKEGQNVTLSCEQNLNHDAMYWYRQDPGQGLRLIYYSQIVNDFQKGDIAEGYSVSREKKESFPLTVTSAQKNPTAFYLCAGRGGGLGYTFGSGTRLTVV.

J is TRBJ2-1 and V is TRBV3-1 (or the pseudogene TRBV3-2), with D perhaps matching TRBD2 (6 bases). This CDR3 is 15 amino acids long. Germline-derived CDR1 and CDR2 are LGHDT and YNNKEL (reference sequence). The V and J ends lost 4 bases and 7 bases respectively, with 17 bases between them. The CDR3 sequence: CASSPRRGSVNEQFF. CDR3 coding DNA: TGTGCCAGCAGCCCCCGACGGGGGAGTGTAAATGAGCAGTTCTTC.

V usage is TRBV5-1 and J usage is TRBJ1-3; 9 bases line up with TRBD1. V lost 6 bases to trimming and J lost 7 bases; unmatched junction nucleotides: 8. This CDR3 has 14 residues. CDR1 and CDR2 (germline): SGHRS, YFSETQ. In DNA, the CDR3 is TGCGCCAGCACCCCGGGACAGGGAGGGAACACCATATATTTT. It yields the protein CASTPGQGGNTIYF.

The gene calls are TRBV6-1 and TRBJ2-7; TRBD1 agrees at 9 bases. The CDR3 is made up of 16 amino acids. V was pared by 4 bases and J by 1 base, with 8 bases of the junction left unmatched. Germline V lookup: CDR1 MNHNS, CDR2 SASEGT. The CDR3 nucleotides read TGTGCCAGCAGTGGCCCGGGGACAGGGCTATCCTACGAGCAGTACTTC. Its protein is CASSGPGTGLSYEQYF.